Included here is one TCR beta chain sequence, with context. Its antigen is undetermined. This sample was taken from a study of cytotoxic CD8 clonotypes in ibrutinib-treated CLL. Overall study findings and caveats: Public clonotypes, rarely seen, contracted or held steady on treatment. Clonality (at baseline) was higher than in age-matched healthy donors and tracked circulating CD8+ T-cell counts. The study found clonality rose at ibrutinib response, then fell toward baseline at progression.

Unmatched junction bases numbered 6, after V lost 1 base and J lost 5 bases. CDR3 size: 15 residues. Germline assignment: CDR1 LGHNA and CDR2 YSLEER. Clones were sequenced by immunoSEQ multiplex PCR, and TCRdb holds only the in-frame ones, with some missing. This table has roughly 190,000 clones, about 72% appearing once. The TCR comes from a human donor with chronic lymphocytic leukemia. The V and J genes are TRBV4-3 and TRBJ1-1; 8 positions agree with TRBD1. The sample was PBMCs, taken after 24 months of ibrutinib treatment. The CDR3 is CASSQVGTGGTEAFF. The CDR3 DNA is TGCGCCAGCAGCCAAGTTGGGACAGGAGGTACTGAAGCTTTCTTT.